This T cell receptor (beta chain) comes out of a study of blood T cell repertoires in COVID-19. Overall study context: Sites in the United States, Italy and Spain provided acute and convalescent COVID-19 samples. From T cells, B-cell-depleted T cells, or PBMCs came the material, which was cDNA or gDNA.

Germline loops: CDR1 MNHEY, CDR2 SVGEGT. The CDR3 covers 15 residues. The ends lost 2 bases at V and 2 bases at J; junction bases unmatched: 3. Study processing details: Estimation of nucleated cell counts relied on the amplification of reference gene primers. The assay was immunoSEQ multiplex PCR, and TCRdb's table has in-frame clones only and misses some. For V, J and clone size, that table is used; D and trimming come from the DNA. Of around 300,000 clones listed, over 80% were seen once; the top ten hold approximately 4.1%. This chain uses TRBV6-2 or TRBV6-3 with TRBJ2-7; 10 nucleotides agree with TRBD1. The TCR sequence derives from a woman aged 45-65 years with active or convalescent COVID-19. The sequencing input was peripheral blood. For the CDR3, the DNA is TGTGCCAGCAGTTACGGCGGGACAGGGGCCTACGAGCAGTACTTC. This translates into CASSYGGTGAYEQYF.